These 21 T cell receptor beta chains were all obtained from the same sample, sequenced in a study of CD8 T cells in ankylosing spondylitis. General study results and limits: One TCR beta motif, made up of about 8 highly homologous variants, appeared characteristic of ankylosing spondylitis blood.

The antigens these receptors bind are not known. TCRdb redid the calling of the 5' RACE reads with MiXCR, one entry per CDR3 protein. The sample records roughly 490,000 distinct CDR3 sequences, over 4% being singletons. The sequenced sample was blood, either unsorted or a sorted T cell fraction (not recorded which). The receptors were gathered from a male donor with ankylosing spondylitis.

In DNA, the CDR3 is TGCGCCAGCAGCATCCGACTAGTACCGAGCACAGATACGCAGTATTTT. This gives the protein CASSIRLVPSTDTQYF. V and J are TRBV4-3 and TRBJ2-3; tentatively, D is TRBD2 (6 bases). Germline V gene lookup returns CDR1 LGHNA and CDR2 YSLEER. The length of the CDR3 is 16 residues. Trimming shortened V by 5 bases and J by 0 bases, and 15 bases separated the two germline ends.

This clonotype was observed many times. This rearrangement joins TRBV7-3 to TRBJ2-2, with D possibly TRBD1 on 6 matching bases. V lost 2 bases and J 4 bases, leaving 17 bases between the germline ends. Germline CDR1 SGHTA, CDR2 FQGTGA. CDR3 length: 17 amino acids. The CDR3 sequence is CASSLEVISGATGELFF. CDR3 sequence (DNA): TGTGCCAGCAGCTTAGAAGTCATTTCAGGGGCCACCGGGGAGCTGTTTTTT.

This clonotype was recorded at least ten times. The CDR3 DNA follows: TGTGCCAGCAGTGCCCTAGGGAACTATGGCTACACCTTC. This sequence encodes CASSALGNYGYTF. The chain uses TRBV12-3 or TRBV12-4 and TRBJ1-2; D unresolved. The CDR3 is made up of 13 amino acids. Trimming removed 5 bases from V and 2 bases from J, with 9 bases in between.

This clonotype showed up many times. The chain combines TRBV7-9 with TRBJ2-7; 7 bases line up with TRBD1. Per germline, CDR1 SEHNR and CDR2 FQNEAQ (reference sequence). This CDR3 contains 15 residues. V dropped 1 base and J dropped 5; count of bases not matched to a gene: 8. Here the CDR3 DNA reads TGTGCCAGCAGCTTAGGACAGGGTGGAGCAGACGAGCAGTACTTC. Amino acid sequence: CASSLGQGGADEQYF.

The chain has TRBV9 and TRBJ2-5, with 8 bases aligning to TRBD1. The CDR3 is made up of 14 amino acids. V was pared by 0 bases and J by 5 bases, with 3 bases of the junction left unmatched. CDR1 is SGDLS, CDR2 YYNGEE, per germline. CDR3 region: CASSVGTGTETQYF. DNA for the CDR3: TGTGCCAGCAGCGTAGGGACAGGGACGGAGACCCAGTACTTC.

V gene TRBV11-2 combines with J gene TRBJ2-5; D is perhaps TRBD1 (6 bases). V was pared by 9 bases and J by 3 bases, with 11 bases between. The germline V gene encodes CDR1 SGHAT and CDR2 FQNNGV. The CDR3 has 12 amino acids. DNA of the CDR3: TGTGCCAGAAGCCCAGGGGAAGAGACCCAGTACTTC. Its protein is CARSPGEETQYF.

This clonotype was recorded at least ten times. V gene TRBV7-9 combines with J gene TRBJ1-1; D is uncertain. Germline V gene sequence: CDR1 SEHNR, CDR2 FQNEAQ (reference sequence). The CDR3 covers 13 residues. V lost 4 bases to trimming and J lost 1 base, with 7 bases between them. CDR3 nucleotide sequence: TGTGCCAGCAGCTGGATGACGAACACTGAAGCTTTCTTT. Its protein is CASSWMTNTEAFF. Based on the CDR3 plus reference TRBV7-9 and TRBJ1-1, the full variable domain is DTGVSQNPRHKITKRGQNVTFRCDPISEHNRLYWYRQTLGQGPEFLTYFQNEAQLEKSRLLSDRFSAERPKGSFSTLEIQRTEQGDSAMYLCASSWMTNTEAFFGQGTRLTVV.

This rearrangement joins TRBV10-3 to TRBJ2-7, with D unresolved. Trimming left V 6 bases short and J 3 bases short, with 12 bases between. The germline gives CDR1 ENHRY, CDR2 SYGVKD. The CDR3 sequence is 13 residues long. The CDR3 nucleotides read TGTGCCATCAGCCCTGGGGTAATCTACGAGCAGTACTTC. This sequence encodes CAISPGVIYEQYF.

CDR3 in amino acids: CSARQTSGGTYNEQFF. CDR3 nucleotide sequence: TGCAGTGCTAGACAAACTAGCGGGGGGACGTACAATGAGCAGTTCTTC. The chain joins TRBV20-1 to TRBJ2-1; 12 nucleotides agree with TRBD2. Trimming cost V 2 bases and J 4 bases; bases outside gene matches: 6. CDR1 and CDR2 (germline): DFQATT, SNEGSKA (reference sequence). This CDR3 contains 16 residues.

This rearrangement joins TRBV7-2 to TRBJ2-7; perhaps TRBD1 as D (6 bases). This CDR3 is built from 15 residues. The germline V gene encodes CDR1 SGHTA and CDR2 FQGNSA. The V end was cut by 6 bases, the J end by 0 bases, with 15 bases between. CDR3 sequence reads: CASRRTQGSSYEQYF. CDR3 DNA: TGTGCCAGCAGACGGACCCAGGGGAGCTCCTACGAGCAGTACTTC.

This clonotype was seen only a few times. This sequence joins TRBV30 and TRBJ2-1; D possibly corresponds to TRBD2 (6 bases). V shed 3 bases and J shed 10 bases, with 13 bases lying between them. This CDR3 spans 12 amino acids. The germline gives CDR1 GTSNPN, CDR2 SVGIG (reference sequence). The DNA for the CDR3 is TGTGCCTGGAGCCAAAGACTAGAGGAGCAGTTCTTC. This translates into CAWSQRLEEQFF.

This sequence joins TRBV18 and TRBJ1-2, with D tentatively TRBD1 (5 bases). Germline CDR1 is KGHSH and CDR2 is LQKENI. The V and J ends lost 0 bases and 5 bases respectively, with 10 bases between them. The CDR3 is 14 residues long. The CDR3 nucleotides are TGTGCCAGCTCACCACCGTCAGGGAGGTATGGCTACACCTTC. It yields the protein CASSPPSGRYGYTF.

The chain employs TRBV30 and TRBJ2-7; maybe TRBD2 (6 bases). In germline, CDR1 is GTSNPN, CDR2 SVGIG (reference sequence). Trimming cost V 3 bases and J 3 bases, with 12 bases left between them. The CDR3 extends over 13 amino acids. DNA of the CDR3: TGTGCCTGGAGGGAGGGTGGGGACTACGAGCAGTACTTC. This encodes CAWREGGDYEQYF.

This clonotype was seen at least ten times. V gene TRBV28 combines with J gene TRBJ1-5; D gene unclear. V lost 4 bases and J lost 1, with 11 bases in between. CDR1 is MDHEN and CDR2 is SYDVKM in the germline V gene. The length of the CDR3 is 15 residues. The CDR3 DNA sequence: TGTGCCAGCAGTTCTTCAAGGCGGAGCAATCAGCCCCAGCATTTT. It specifies CASSSSRRSNQPQHF.

This clonotype was counted ten times or more. This chain uses TRBV12-3 or TRBV12-4 with TRBJ2-1, with D possibly being TRBD2 (5 bases). V was trimmed by 4 bases and J by 0 bases, leaving 7 bases between them. There are 14 residues in the CDR3. CDR3 in DNA: TGTGCCAGCAGTTCGCTAGCCTCCTACAATGAGCAGTTCTTC. Residues: CASSSLASYNEQFF.

This clonotype has ten or more counts. V is TRBV19 and J is TRBJ2-1; tentatively, D is TRBD2 (6 bases). CDR3 size: 15 residues. Deletions cut 4 bases from V and 3 bases from J, with 13 bases between. CDR1 is LNHDA, CDR2 SQIVND, per germline (reference sequence). CDR3 bases: TGTGCCAGTAGTAAGGCGGGACGACTCTACAATGAGCAGTTCTTC. Encoded protein: CASSKAGRLYNEQFF.

This clonotype was counted ten times or more. The CDR3 nucleotides read TGTGCCAGCAGCTTAGCGGGGGTAACCCTGAGCTACACCTTC. As protein: CASSLAGVTLSYTF. The gene calls are TRBV7-2 and TRBJ1-2, with D maybe TRBD1 (5 bases). V was trimmed by 0 bases and J by 9 bases, leaving 14 bases between them. This CDR3 has 14 amino acids. Germline values: CDR1 SGHTA, CDR2 FQGNSA. Combining the CDR3 with reference TRBV7-2 and TRBJ1-2 gives the whole variable domain GAGVSQSPSNKVTEKGKDVELRCDPISGHTALYWYRQSLGQGLEFLIYFQGNSAPDKSGLPSDRFSAERTGGSVSTLTIQRTQQEDSAVYLCASSLAGVTLSYTFGSGTRLTVV.

This clonotype has ten or more counts. This chain connects TRBV7-2 to TRBJ2-1; either TRBD1 or TRBD2 may supply D (6 bases each). CDR1 is SGHTA, CDR2 FQGNSA, per germline. This CDR3 comprises 16 residues. V gave up 6 bases and J gave up 0 bases, with 15 bases separating them. The CDR3 DNA sequence: TGTGCCAGCAGACCTGGGGGGCTAGCCTCCTACAATGAGCAGTTCTTC. It yields the protein CASRPGGLASYNEQFF.

This rearrangement joins TRBV5-1 to TRBJ2-1; D unclear. Germline loops: CDR1 SGHRS, CDR2 YFSETQ. V lost 2 bases to trimming and J lost 7 bases, with 16 bases between them. The CDR3 has 15 amino acids. The CDR3, as DNA: TGCGCCAGCAGCTTCGTGGCAGACTCGCGGAATGAGCAGTTCTTC. Protein product: CASSFVADSRNEQFF. The complete variable domain, with remaining parts taken from reference TRBV5-1 and TRBJ2-1, reads KAGVTQTPRYLIKTRGQQVTLSCSPISGHRSVSWYQQTPGQGLQFLFEYFSETQRNKGNFPGRFSGRQFSNSRSEMNVSTLELGDSALYLCASSFVADSRNEQFFGPGTRLTVL.

This clonotype was seen many times. The chain is built from TRBV12-3 or TRBV12-4 and TRBJ2-5; TRBD1 agrees at 12 bases. The CDR3 length is 16 residues. V shed 4 bases and J 4 bases; nucleotides not matched to a gene: 7. The CDR3 spells CASSSTGTGGGETQYF. In DNA, the CDR3 is TGTGCCAGCAGTTCTACCGGGACAGGGGGCGGAGAGACCCAGTACTTC.

At least ten counts were recorded for this clonotype. The chain couples TRBV6-1 to TRBJ1-5; maybe TRBD1 (5 bases). CDR1 is MNHNS and CDR2 is SASEGT in the germline V gene. This CDR3 is built from 13 residues. V was trimmed by 6 bases and J by 9 bases, leaving 15 bases between them. CDR3 nucleotide sequence: TGTGCCAGCAGCCGGGACGGCTTTGGGCCCCAGCATTTT. Translation: CASSRDGFGPQHF.